The 26 T cell receptor beta chains below come from one sample, sequenced in a study of regulatory T cells in long-lasting Graves disease listed by TCRdb under 2021. The protocol used for the library was multiplex PCR. TCRdb shows the sequencer as Illumina HiSeq 4000. To build TCR beta libraries, CDR3 regions were amplified by Arm-PCR using iRepertoire HTBI primers. The raw public reads went through TCRdb reprocessing: fastp at Q25, MiXCR clone calling, in-frame beta chains kept. CDR3 protein sequences are deduplicated, and each keeps its most common genes and DNA. This sample gives about 470,000 distinct CDR3 sequences in total; 20% to 25% of them show up just once. Roughly 7% of the sample rests with the top ten. The time point label on this specimen signifies: persistent/refractory GD, antithyroid drugs over 5 years with positive TRAb. RNA was extracted from PBMCs in TRIzol for both TCR sequencing and RNA sequencing.

The sample consisted of peripheral blood mononuclear cells (PBMCs), taken when the disease was refractory, from a patient treated with antithyroid drugs. The receptors originated from a female donor with Graves disease.

This clonotype occurred many times. The chain is built from TRBV29-1 and TRBJ2-5; 8 nucleotides align to TRBD2. The CDR3 has 13 amino acids. Germline-derived CDR1 and CDR2 are SQVTM and ANQGSEA. J gave up 4 bases and V 3 bases, and 4 bases lay outside the gene matches. CDR3 sequence reads: CSVDPTSGETQYF. In DNA, the CDR3 is TGCAGCGTTGACCCTACTAGCGGAGAGACCCAGTACTTC. The entire variable domain, with the rest obtained from reference TRBV29-1 and TRBJ2-5, is as follows: SAVISQKPSRDICQRGTSLTIQCQVDSQVTMMFWYRQQPGQSLTLIATANQGSEATYESGFVIDKFPISRPNLTFSTLTVSNMSPEDSSIYLCSVDPTSGETQYFGPGTRLLVL.

This clonotype has just a few counts. The chain couples TRBV20-1 to TRBJ2-5; a weak D match, TRBD2 (7 bases). The CDR3 is 15 amino acids. The ends were cut back, 6 bases at V and 6 bases at J, with 23 bases in the middle. Germline assignment: CDR1 DFQATT and CDR2 SNEGSKA (reference sequence). The CDR3 sequence is CSAPPLGEGGKTQYF. CDR3 coding DNA: TGCAGTGCCCCCCCCCTCGGGGAGGGGGGGAAGACCCAGTACTTC.

This clonotype was recorded at least ten times. The chain carries TRBV6-1 and TRBJ1-5, with 9 nucleotides matching TRBD1. There are 16 residues in the CDR3. Germline CDR1 is MNHNS and CDR2 is SASEGT. The V segment lost 6 bases and the J segment 6 bases; nucleotides outside the gene matches: 12. The CDR3 DNA is TGTGCCAGCAGCCGAGTCGGGGACAGGGAGGGTCAGCCCCAGCATTTT. Its translation is CASSRVGDREGQPQHF.

This clonotype was recorded at least ten times. The J gene is TRBJ2-5, the V gene TRBV28; D is possibly TRBD2 (5 bases). The germline CDR1 and CDR2 sequences are MDHEN and SYDVKM. The CDR3 sequence is 14 residues long. V was cut by 7 bases and J by 4 bases, with 16 bases left in between. The CDR3 sequence is CASIQVGGRETQYF. The CDR3 coding sequence is TGTGCCAGCATCCAAGTAGGAGGCCGAGAGACCCAGTACTTC.

This clonotype has only a few counts. This sequence joins TRBV4-1 and TRBJ2-2, with 8 nucleotides matching TRBD1. This CDR3 region has 14 residues. Germline trimming cut 3 bases from V and 5 bases from J; bases unmatched to any gene: 2. CDR1 and CDR2 from the germline V gene are MGHRA and YSYEKL. CDR3 loop: CASSQDRVTGELFF. As DNA, the CDR3 is TGCGCCAGCAGCCAGGACAGGGTGACCGGGGAGCTGTTTTTT.

The chain has TRBV5-1 and TRBJ1-5; D possibly corresponds to TRBD1 (5 bases). The CDR3 contains 14 residues. Germline-derived CDR1 and CDR2 are SGHRS and YFSETQ. The V end lost 4 bases, the J end lost 6 bases, and 14 bases lay between the germline ends. The CDR3 is CASSGVPGTQPQHF. For the CDR3, the DNA is TGCGCCAGCAGCGGGGTGCCAGGGACTCAGCCCCAGCATTTT.

The chain recombines TRBV29-1 with TRBJ2-7, with D possibly called TRBD1 or TRBD2 (6 bases each). CDR1 and CDR2 from the germline V gene are SQVTM and ANQGSEA. V was trimmed by 3 bases and J by 3 bases, leaving 9 bases between them. The CDR3 covers 12 residues. The CDR3 coding sequence is TGCAGCGTTGACAGGGGAGGCTACGAGCAGTACTTC. Encoded protein: CSVDRGGYEQYF.

This clonotype was found many times. This chain joins TRBV28 and TRBJ1-1; D ambiguous. The CDR3 runs 13 residues. Per germline, CDR1 MDHEN and CDR2 SYDVKM. V gave up 6 bases and J gave up 0 bases, with 8 bases separating them. This CDR3 is CASSRQVNTEAFF. The CDR3 coding sequence is TGTGCCAGCAGCCGGCAGGTGAACACTGAAGCTTTCTTT.

This clonotype was counted between two and nine times. The rearrangement joins TRBV20-1 to TRBJ1-6, with 7 bases that match TRBD1. The V gene end was trimmed by 0 bases and the J gene end by 8 bases; junction bases not matched to a gene: 4. The germline CDR1 and CDR2 sequences are DFQATT and SNEGSKA (reference sequence). The CDR3 consists of 14 residues. The DNA of the CDR3 is TGCAGTGCTAGAGATAACAGGGGAGATTCACCCCTCCACTTT. Translation: CSARDNRGDSPLHF.

This clonotype was seen a handful of times. This chain connects TRBV7-9 to TRBJ2-5, with TRBD1 matching 8 bases. The CDR3 covers 16 residues. Losses at the gene ends were 1 base for V and 3 bases for J; bases not matched to a gene: 7. CDR1 is SEHNR and CDR2 is FQNEAQ in the germline V gene (reference sequence). The CDR3 DNA reads as TGTGCCAGCAGCTTAGGAGCAGGGGGCTCAAAAGAGACCCAGTACTTC. Protein sequence: CASSLGAGGSKETQYF.

V usage is TRBV6-5 and J usage is TRBJ2-1; the match to TRBD2 covers 11 bases. This CDR3 region has 16 residues. V trimming: 0 bases; J trimming: 4 bases; junction bases outside the gene matches: 2. Per germline, CDR1 MNHEY and CDR2 SVGAGI. The CDR3 loop reads CASSYSLAGGYNEQFF. CDR3 bases: TGTGCCAGCAGTTACTCGCTAGCGGGAGGTTACAATGAGCAGTTCTTC.

The chain couples TRBV9 to TRBJ2-1, with a possible D match to TRBD1 (6 bases). CDR3 length: 13 amino acids. With 3 bases removed from V and 3 bases from J, the gap between germline ends came to 7 bases. CDR1 and CDR2 from the germline V gene are SGDLS and YYNGEE. The CDR3 sequence: CASSEGDYNEQFF. DNA for the CDR3: TGTGCCAGCAGCGAGGGGGACTACAATGAGCAGTTCTTC.

The gene calls are TRBV27 and TRBJ2-3; D is uncertain. The ends were cut back, 5 bases at V and 1 base at J, with 16 bases in the middle. The CDR3 sequence is 16 residues long. Germline CDR1 MNHEY, CDR2 SMNVEV (reference sequence). The CDR3 loop reads CASSMPGPGGTDTQYF. The CDR3 coding sequence is TGTGCCAGCAGTATGCCAGGTCCTGGGGGCACAGATACGCAGTATTTT.

This clonotype was seen just once. CDR3 loop: CASSPKIGSSGANVLTF. In DNA, the CDR3 is TGTGCCAGCAGCCCAAAGATTGGGAGCTCTGGGGCCAACGTCCTGACTTTC. This rearrangement joins TRBV3-1 to TRBJ2-6; perhaps TRBD2 as D (5 bases). CDR3 length equals 17 residues. Per germline, CDR1 LGHDT and CDR2 YNNKEL (reference sequence). Trimming shortened V by 4 bases and J by 0 bases, and 13 bases separated the two germline ends. The entire variable domain, with the rest obtained from reference TRBV3-1 and TRBJ2-6, is as follows: DTAVSQTPKYLVTQMGNDKSIKCEQNLGHDTMYWYKQDSKKFLKIMFSYNNKELIINETVPNRFSPKSPDKAHLNLHINSLELGDSAVYFCASSPKIGSSGANVLTFGAGSRLTVL.

The chain combines TRBV20-1 with TRBJ2-7, with D possibly being TRBD2 (6 bases). The CDR3 runs 12 residues. CDR1 is DFQATT and CDR2 is SNEGSKA in the germline V gene (reference sequence). V lost 5 bases to trimming and J lost 10 bases, with 18 bases between them. CDR3 nucleotide sequence: TGCAGTGCTCTATGGGCGGGGTTTGAACAGTACTTC. Translation gives CSALWAGFEQYF.

The chain is built from TRBV24-1 and TRBJ2-3; D ambiguous. Germline CDR1 reads KGHDR; CDR2 reads SFDVKD. The CDR3 runs to 16 residues. Between the trimmed V and J ends, which lost 4 bases and 3 bases, there was a span of 16 bases. The DNA of the CDR3 is TGTGCCACCAGTGACCCTCAATCGAGACGAACAGATACGCAGTATTTT. Amino acid sequence: CATSDPQSRRTDTQYF.

This clonotype was seen ten or more times. The chain joins TRBV27 to TRBJ2-7; D may be TRBD1 or TRBD2 (5 bases each). The V end was cut by 5 bases, the J end by 4 bases, with 15 bases between. Germline loops: CDR1 MNHEY, CDR2 SMNVEV (reference sequence). The CDR3 is 14 amino acids. For the CDR3, the DNA is TGTGCCAGCAGTCCGTGGGACGGAGTTTACGAGCAGTACTTC. Amino acids: CASSPWDGVYEQYF.

This clonotype was counted at least ten times. This chain joins TRBV20-1 and TRBJ2-5; 11 bases line up with TRBD2. The CDR3 runs to 15 residues. Trimming removed 4 bases from V and 4 bases from J; junction bases left unmatched: 8. CDR1 and CDR2 (germline): DFQATT, SNEGSKA (reference sequence). The CDR3, as DNA: TGCAGTGCTACCCTTAGCGGGGGGGGAGGAGAGACCCAGTACTTC. Its translation: CSATLSGGGGETQYF.

This clonotype was recorded a few times. The V call is TRBV18, the J call TRBJ1-1; 8 bases align to TRBD1. The ends lost 4 bases at V and 3 bases at J; junction bases unmatched: 10. This CDR3 region has 16 residues. Germline V lookup: CDR1 KGHSH, CDR2 LQKENI. The CDR3 sequence is CASSRDLGQADTEAFF. In nucleotides, the CDR3 is TGTGCCAGCTCACGCGATTTGGGACAGGCGGACACTGAAGCTTTCTTT.

The sample holds many counts of this clonotype. This rearrangement joins TRBV6-1 to TRBJ1-4; 7 bases map to TRBD1. This CDR3 spans 15 amino acids. Per germline, CDR1 MNHNS and CDR2 SASEGT. The J segment lost 8 bases and the V segment lost 5 bases, leaving 11 bases of the junction unmatched. CDR3 nucleotide sequence: TGTGCCAGCAGTCTCAGGGGGTCTCGGAACGAAAAACTGTTTTTT. It encodes CASSLRGSRNEKLFF.

The CDR3, as DNA: TGTGCCAGCAGTTTATACTCTCTCTCAGGGGCCATCAATGAGCAGTTCTTC. Protein product: CASSLYSLSGAINEQFF. The chain uses TRBV28 and TRBJ2-1; D perhaps matches TRBD1 (6 bases). This CDR3 region has 17 residues. The V end lost 1 base, the J end lost 6 bases, and 19 bases lay between the germline ends. Per germline, CDR1 MDHEN and CDR2 SYDVKM.

This clonotype has at least ten counts. The chain is built from TRBV11-1 and TRBJ2-5; D may correspond to TRBD1 or TRBD2 (5 bases each). V was clipped by 2 bases and J by 5 bases, with 15 bases between them. Germline CDR1 is SGHAT and CDR2 is FQDESV (reference sequence). This CDR3 is built from 15 residues. The CDR3 loop reads CASSLPGTKGETQYF. CDR3 DNA: TGTGCCAGCAGCTTACCCGGGACCAAAGGGGAGACCCAGTACTTC.

The CDR3, as DNA: TGTGCCAGCAGCTTAGTGGGGACAGGGGTGGCTTTCTTT. This codes for CASSLVGTGVAFF. The chain combines TRBV7-2 with TRBJ1-1, with 10 bases lining up with TRBD1. Germline V gene sequence: CDR1 SGHTA, CDR2 FQGNSA. The CDR3 contains 13 residues. With V trimmed by 1 base and J by 11 bases, 4 bases remained unmatched.

This clonotype came up many times. The V and J genes are TRBV10-3 and TRBJ1-1; D is perhaps TRBD1 (6 bases). Germline V gives CDR1 ENHRY, CDR2 SYGVKD. Trimming cost V 1 base and J 1 base, with 10 bases left between them. The CDR3 is made up of 15 amino acids. CDR3 nucleotides: TGTGCCATCAGTGAGTGGGGGGGCTCGAACACTGAAGCTTTCTTT. It specifies CAISEWGGSNTEAFF.

As concerns this clonotype: Because the CDR3 is missing its conserved closing phenylalanine or tryptophan, this is likely a read error. CDR3: CASSETGGGSPLHL. CDR3 DNA sequence: TGTGCCAGCAGCGAGACAGGGGGCGGGTCACCCCTCCACCTT. The chain carries TRBV2 and TRBJ1-6; TRBD1 agrees at 10 bases. The CDR3 is 14 residues long. The germline CDR1 and CDR2 sequences are SNHLY and FYNNEI. The J segment lost 10 bases and the V segment lost 6 bases, leaving 6 bases of the junction unmatched.

The sample holds many counts of this clonotype. The chain uses TRBV11-3 and TRBJ2-7, with D uncertain. The CDR3 extends over 14 amino acids. CDR1 and CDR2 (germline): SGHNT, YENEEA. V was clipped by 0 bases and J by 6 bases, with 12 bases between them. DNA of the CDR3: TGTGCCAGCAGCTTAGACAGAACCACCTCCGAGCAGTACTTC. Encoded protein: CASSLDRTTSEQYF.